This paragraph covers one T cell receptor (beta chain) sequence. What it binds is unknown. The study recruited healthy Caucasian donors from Russia who were aged about 6 to 95. A second PCR of roughly 7 to 11 cycles used a sample-barcoded 5' primer and a J-beta primer mix. Using its own MiXCR run on the 5' RACE reads, TCRdb lists one record per CDR3 protein. In the table there are fewer than 2,000,000 distinct CDR3 sequences, more than 35% of which are singletons. These data are taken from a study of blood T cells in healthy people across ages. Study observations and caveats: Strong correlation linked observed beta diversity and percent naive T cells.

V lost 7 bases and J 2 bases, leaving 20 bases between the germline ends. This CDR3 region has 15 residues. CDR1 SQVTM and CDR2 ANQGSEA come from the germline V gene. This receptor was obtained from a human donor in good health. Sequencing was done on a sample of blood. This chain uses TRBV29-1 with TRBJ1-2; possibly TRBD1 for D (5 bases). This CDR3 reads CSAPDNQFGNYGYTF. As DNA, the CDR3 is TGCAGCGCCCCGGACAACCAATTCGGGAACTATGGCTACACCTTC.